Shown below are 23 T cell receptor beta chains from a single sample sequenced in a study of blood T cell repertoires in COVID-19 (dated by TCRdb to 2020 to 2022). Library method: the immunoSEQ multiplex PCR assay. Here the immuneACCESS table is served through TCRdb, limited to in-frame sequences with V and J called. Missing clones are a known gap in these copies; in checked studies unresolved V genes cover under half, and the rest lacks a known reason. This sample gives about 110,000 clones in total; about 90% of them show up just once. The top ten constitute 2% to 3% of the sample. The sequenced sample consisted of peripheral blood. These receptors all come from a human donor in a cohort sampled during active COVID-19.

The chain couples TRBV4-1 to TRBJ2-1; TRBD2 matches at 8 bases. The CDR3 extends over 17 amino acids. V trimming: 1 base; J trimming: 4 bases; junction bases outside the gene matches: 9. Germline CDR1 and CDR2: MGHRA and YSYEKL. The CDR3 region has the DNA TGCGCCAGCAGCCAAGTTCGGGCTAGCGGGCAATACAATGAGCAGTTCTTC. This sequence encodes CASSQVRASGQYNEQFF.

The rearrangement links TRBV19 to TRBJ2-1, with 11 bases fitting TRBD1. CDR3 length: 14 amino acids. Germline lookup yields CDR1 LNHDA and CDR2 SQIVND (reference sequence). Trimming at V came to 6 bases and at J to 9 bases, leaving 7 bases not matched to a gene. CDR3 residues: CASSTGTGGLEQFF. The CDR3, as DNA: TGTGCCAGTAGCACTGGGACAGGGGGTCTTGAGCAGTTCTTC.

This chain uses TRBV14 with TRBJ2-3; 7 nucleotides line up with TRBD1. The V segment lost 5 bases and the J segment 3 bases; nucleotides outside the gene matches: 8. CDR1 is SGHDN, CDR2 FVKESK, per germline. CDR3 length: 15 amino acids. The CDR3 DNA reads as TGTGCCAGCAGCTTCCGGACAGGATTGACAGATACGCAGTATTTT. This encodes CASSFRTGLTDTQYF.

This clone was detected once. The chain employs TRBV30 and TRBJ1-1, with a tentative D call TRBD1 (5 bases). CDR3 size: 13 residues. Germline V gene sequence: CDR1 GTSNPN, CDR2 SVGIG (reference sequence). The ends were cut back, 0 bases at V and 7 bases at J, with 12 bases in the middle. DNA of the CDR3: TGTGCCTGGAGTGTGGGGGGTTGGGATGAAGCTTTCTTT. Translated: CAWSVGGWDEAFF. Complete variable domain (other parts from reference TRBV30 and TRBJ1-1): SQTIHQWPATLVQPVGSPLSLECTVEGTSNPNLYWYRQAAGRGLQLLFYSVGIGQISSEVPQNLSASRPQDRQFILSSKKLLLSDSGFYLCAWSVGGWDEAFFGQGTRLTVV.

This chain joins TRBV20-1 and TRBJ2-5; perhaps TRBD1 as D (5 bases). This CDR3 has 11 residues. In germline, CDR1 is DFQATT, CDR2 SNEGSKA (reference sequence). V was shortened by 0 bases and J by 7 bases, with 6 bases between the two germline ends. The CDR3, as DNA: TGCAGTGCTAGAGATAGGGGGACCCAGTACTTC. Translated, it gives CSARDRGTQYF.

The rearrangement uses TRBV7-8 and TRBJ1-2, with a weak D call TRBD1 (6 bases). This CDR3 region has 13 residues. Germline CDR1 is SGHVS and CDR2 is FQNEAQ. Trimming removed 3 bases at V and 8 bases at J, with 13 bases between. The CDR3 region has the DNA TGTGCCAGCAGCTTGAGGGGGTCACAAGGCTACACCTTC. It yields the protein CASSLRGSQGYTF.

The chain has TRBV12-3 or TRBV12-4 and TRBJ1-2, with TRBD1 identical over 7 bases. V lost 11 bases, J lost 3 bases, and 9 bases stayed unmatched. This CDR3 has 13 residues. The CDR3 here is CAGKNQGDYGYTF. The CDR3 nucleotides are TGTGCCGGCAAAAACCAGGGGGACTATGGCTACACCTTC.

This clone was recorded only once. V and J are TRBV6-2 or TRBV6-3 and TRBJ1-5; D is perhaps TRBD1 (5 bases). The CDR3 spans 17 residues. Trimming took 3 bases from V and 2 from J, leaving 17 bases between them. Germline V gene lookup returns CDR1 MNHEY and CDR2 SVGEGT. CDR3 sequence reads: CASSYLQGEGGNQPQHF. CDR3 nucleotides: TGTGCCAGCAGTTATTTGCAGGGCGAAGGCGGCAATCAGCCCCAGCATTTT.

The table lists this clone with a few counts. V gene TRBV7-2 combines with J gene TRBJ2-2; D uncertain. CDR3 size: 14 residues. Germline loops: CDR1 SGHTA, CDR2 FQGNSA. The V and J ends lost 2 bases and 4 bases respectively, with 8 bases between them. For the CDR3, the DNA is TGTGCCAGCAGCTTATATAGCAGCACCGGGGAGCTGTTTTTT. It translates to CASSLYSSTGELFF.

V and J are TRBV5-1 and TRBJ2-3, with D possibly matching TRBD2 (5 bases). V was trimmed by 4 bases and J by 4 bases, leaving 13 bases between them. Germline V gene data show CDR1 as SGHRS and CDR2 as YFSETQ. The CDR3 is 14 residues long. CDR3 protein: CASSPEGWADTQYF. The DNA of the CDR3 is TGCGCCAGCAGCCCCGAGGGTTGGGCAGATACGCAGTATTTT.

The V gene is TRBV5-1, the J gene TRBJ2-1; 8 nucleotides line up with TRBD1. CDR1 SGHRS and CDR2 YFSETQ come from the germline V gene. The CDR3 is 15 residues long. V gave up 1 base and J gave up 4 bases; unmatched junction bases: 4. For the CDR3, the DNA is TGCGCCAGCAGCTTGCTACAGGGGGGTTACAATGAGCAGTTCTTC. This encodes CASSLLQGGYNEQFF. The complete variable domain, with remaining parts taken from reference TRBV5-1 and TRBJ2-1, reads KAGVTQTPRYLIKTRGQQVTLSCSPISGHRSVSWYQQTPGQGLQFLFEYFSETQRNKGNFPGRFSGRQFSNSRSEMNVSTLELGDSALYLCASSLLQGGYNEQFFGPGTRLTVL.

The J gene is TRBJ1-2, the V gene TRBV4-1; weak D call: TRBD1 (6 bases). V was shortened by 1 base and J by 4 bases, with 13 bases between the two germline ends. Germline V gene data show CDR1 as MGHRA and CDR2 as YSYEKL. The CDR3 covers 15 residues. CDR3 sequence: CASSQGFGQSYGYTF. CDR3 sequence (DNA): TGCGCCAGCAGCCAAGGGTTCGGACAGTCCTATGGCTACACCTTC.

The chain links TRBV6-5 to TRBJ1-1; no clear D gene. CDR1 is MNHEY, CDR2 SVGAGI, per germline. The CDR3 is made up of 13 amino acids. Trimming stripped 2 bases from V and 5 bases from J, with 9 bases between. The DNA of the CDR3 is TGTGCCAGCAGTTACGACGACGGGACTGAAGCTTTCTTT. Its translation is CASSYDDGTEAFF.

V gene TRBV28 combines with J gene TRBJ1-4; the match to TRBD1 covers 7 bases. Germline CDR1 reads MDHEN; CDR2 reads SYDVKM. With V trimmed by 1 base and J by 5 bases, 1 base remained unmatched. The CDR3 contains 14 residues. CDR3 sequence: CASSLLQGNEKLFF. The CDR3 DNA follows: TGTGCCAGCAGTTTATTACAGGGGAATGAAAAACTGTTTTTT.

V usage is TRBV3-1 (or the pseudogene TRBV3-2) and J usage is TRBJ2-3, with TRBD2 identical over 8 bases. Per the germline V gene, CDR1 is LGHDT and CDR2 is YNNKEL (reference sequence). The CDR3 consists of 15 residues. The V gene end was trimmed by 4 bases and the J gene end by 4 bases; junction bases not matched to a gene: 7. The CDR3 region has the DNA TGTGCCAGCAGCCCCGCGGCGGGGGGTCCAGATACGCAGTATTTT. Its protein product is CASSPAAGGPDTQYF.

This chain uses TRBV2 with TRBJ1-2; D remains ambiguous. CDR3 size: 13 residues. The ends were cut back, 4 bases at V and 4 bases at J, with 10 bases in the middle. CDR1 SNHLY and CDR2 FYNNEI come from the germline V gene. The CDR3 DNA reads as TGTGCCAGCAGTGGGCAGGCTACCTATGGCTACACCTTC. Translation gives CASSGQATYGYTF.

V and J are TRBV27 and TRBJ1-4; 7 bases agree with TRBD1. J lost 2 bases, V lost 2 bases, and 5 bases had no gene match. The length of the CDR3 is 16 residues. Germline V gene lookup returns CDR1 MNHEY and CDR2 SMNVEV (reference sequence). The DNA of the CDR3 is TGTGCCAGCAGTTTAATGACAGGGATGACTAATGAAAAACTGTTTTTT. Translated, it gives CASSLMTGMTNEKLFF.

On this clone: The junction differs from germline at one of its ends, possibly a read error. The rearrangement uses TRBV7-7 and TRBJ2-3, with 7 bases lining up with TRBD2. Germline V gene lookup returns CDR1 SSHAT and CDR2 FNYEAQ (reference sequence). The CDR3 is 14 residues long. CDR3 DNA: TGTGCTAGCAGCGCTAGCGGCAGCACAGATACGCAGTATTTT. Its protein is CASSASGSTDTQYF. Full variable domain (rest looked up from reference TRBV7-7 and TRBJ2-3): GAGVSQSPRYKVTKRGQDVTLRCDPISSHATLYWYQQALGQGPEFLTYFNYEAQPDKSGLPSDRFSAERPEGSISTLTIQRTEQRDSAMYRCASSASGSTDTQYFGPGTRLTVL.

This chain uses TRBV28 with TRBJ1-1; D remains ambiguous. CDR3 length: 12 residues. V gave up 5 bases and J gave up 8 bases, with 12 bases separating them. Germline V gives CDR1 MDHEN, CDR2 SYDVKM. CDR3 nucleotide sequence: TGTGCCAGCAGTGCCCCCGGAGGGGAAGCTTTCTTT. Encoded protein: CASSAPGGEAFF.

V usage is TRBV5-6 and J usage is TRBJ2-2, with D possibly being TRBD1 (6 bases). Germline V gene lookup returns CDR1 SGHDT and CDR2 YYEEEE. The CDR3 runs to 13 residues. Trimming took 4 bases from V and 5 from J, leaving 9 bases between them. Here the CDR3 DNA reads TGTGCCAGCAGCCTACAGGGAACCGGGGAGCTGTTTTTT. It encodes CASSLQGTGELFF.

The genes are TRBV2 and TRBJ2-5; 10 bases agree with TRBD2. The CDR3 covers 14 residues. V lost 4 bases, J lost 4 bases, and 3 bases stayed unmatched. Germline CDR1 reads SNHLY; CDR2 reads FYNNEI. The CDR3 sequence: CASSGLAGSETQYF. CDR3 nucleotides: TGTGCCAGCAGTGGACTAGCGGGCTCAGAGACCCAGTACTTC.

CDR3 nucleotide sequence: TGTGCCATCAGTGAGTCGACGGTCGGACAGGGGGTATTGATGGGCTACACCTTC. Its translation: CAISESTVGQGVLMGYTF. The rearrangement uses TRBV10-3 and TRBJ1-2; 10 bases match TRBD1. V shed 0 bases and J 8 bases; nucleotides not matched to a gene: 15. CDR3 length equals 18 residues. The germline gives CDR1 ENHRY, CDR2 SYGVKD.

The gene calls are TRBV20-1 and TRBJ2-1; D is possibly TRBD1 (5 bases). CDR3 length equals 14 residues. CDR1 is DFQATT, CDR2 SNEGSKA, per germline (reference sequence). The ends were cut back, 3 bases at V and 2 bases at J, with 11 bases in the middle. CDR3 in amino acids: CSASGATTYNEQFF. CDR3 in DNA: TGCAGTGCTAGTGGGGCCACCACCTACAATGAGCAGTTCTTC.